What follows are 18 T cell receptor beta chains derived from one specimen sequenced in a study of T cell repertoires in cytomegalovirus infection. TCRdb called the reads again in MiXCR, with one record for every CDR3 protein. Here the sample spans about 530,000 distinct CDR3 sequences, about a quarter being singletons. The sample was PBMCs. These receptor sequences come from a human donor in good health (CMV status not recorded). Some clones in this sample may be carry-over from other donors' samples.

The CDR3 spells CASAGTGEAYEQYF. Written as DNA, the CDR3 is TGTGCCAGCGCCGGCACAGGAGAGGCCTACGAGCAGTACTTC. The rearrangement joins TRBV6-6 to TRBJ2-7; perhaps TRBD1 as D (5 bases). Germline lookup yields CDR1 MNHNY and CDR2 SVGAGI (reference sequence). The CDR3 contains 14 residues. V was cut by 8 bases and J by 2 bases, with 16 bases left in between.

This clonotype was seen many times. V usage is TRBV28 and J usage is TRBJ2-5, with D unclear. The CDR3 is 12 residues long. V shed 7 bases and J shed 2 bases, with 8 bases lying between them. CDR1 and CDR2 from the germline V gene are MDHEN and SYDVKM. CDR3 DNA sequence: TGTGCCAGCAACAGCGTACAAGAGACCCAGTACTTC. Translating gives CASNSVQETQYF.

The J gene is TRBJ2-1, the V gene TRBV5-4, with TRBD2 matching 7 bases. The CDR3 loop spans 14 amino acids. J gave up 5 bases and V 3 bases, and 5 bases lay outside the gene matches. Looked up from germline, CDR1 is SGHNT and CDR2 is YYREEE (reference sequence). The CDR3 DNA reads TGTGCCAGCAGCTCATGGCTAGCGGACAATGAGCAGTTCTTC. It specifies CASSSWLADNEQFF.

This clonotype was picked up a small number of times. The chain recombines TRBV24-1 with TRBJ2-3; possible D gene TRBD2, 5 bases. Germline loops: CDR1 KGHDR, CDR2 SFDVKD. The CDR3 runs to 13 residues. With 1 base removed from V and 7 bases from J, the gap between germline ends came to 8 bases. DNA for the CDR3: TGTGCCACCAGTGATTTTAGCGAGAATACGCAGTATTTT. Translation: CATSDFSENTQYF.

This clonotype was seen a few times. The chain is built from TRBV5-4 and TRBJ2-1, with 12 bases aligning to TRBD2. This CDR3 is 15 amino acids long. Germline V gene lookup returns CDR1 SGHNT and CDR2 YYREEE (reference sequence). V trimming: 4 bases; J trimming: 5 bases; junction bases outside the gene matches: 4. The CDR3 DNA is TGTGCCAGCAGCGCCACTAGCGGGGGGAACAATGAGCAGTTCTTC. Translated: CASSATSGGNNEQFF.

Only a few counts were recorded for this clonotype. The J gene is TRBJ2-3, the V gene TRBV10-3, with D hard to call. Germline V gene sequence: CDR1 ENHRY, CDR2 SYGVKD. Deletions cut 3 bases from V and 4 bases from J, with 5 bases between. This CDR3 contains 12 residues. CDR3 amino acids: CAISDSPDTQYF. The CDR3 DNA follows: TGTGCCATCAGTGATTCCCCAGATACGCAGTATTTT.

In DNA form, the CDR3 reads TGTGCCAGCTTACCCCCTGGGGGGGTCTACAATGAGCAGTTCTTC. Amino acid sequence: CASLPPGGVYNEQFF. This sequence joins TRBV5-6 and TRBJ2-1, with TRBD2 identical over 7 bases. There are 15 residues in the CDR3. V shed 7 bases and J 3 bases; nucleotides not matched to a gene: 10. Looked up from germline, CDR1 is SGHDT and CDR2 is YYEEEE.

The chain has TRBV10-2 and TRBJ1-1; D call uncertain. Germline V CDR1 and CDR2: WSHSY, SAAADI. The length of the CDR3 is 15 residues. V was shortened by 0 bases and J by 4 bases, with 12 bases between the two germline ends. CDR3 loop: CASSESQLGGTEAFF. DNA for the CDR3: TGCGCCAGCAGTGAGTCACAACTTGGAGGCACTGAAGCTTTCTTT.

The sample holds many counts of this clonotype. The chain employs TRBV6-6 and TRBJ2-7; 8 positions agree with TRBD2. This CDR3 is 19 amino acids long. Germline CDR1 and CDR2: MNHNY and SVGAGI (reference sequence). The trim removed 2 bases at V and 7 bases at J, leaving 22 bases unmatched. The CDR3, as DNA: TGTGCCAGCAGTTACGGCGTTCGTCTAGCGGGTGCCTGGGGAGGAGAGCAGTACGTC. It translates to CASSYGVRLAGAWGGEQYV.

The table lists this clonotype with many counts. V usage is TRBV7-2 and J usage is TRBJ1-2; D remains ambiguous. CDR1 SGHTA and CDR2 FQGNSA come from the germline V gene. Trimming took off 0 bases at V and 10 bases at J, with 15 bases between the two ends. CDR3 length equals 14 residues. The CDR3 is CASSLAAASSVYTF. In DNA, the CDR3 is TGTGCCAGCAGCTTAGCGGCAGCCTCCTCTGTCTACACCTTC.

This clonotype was detected only a few times. The chain has TRBV6-5 and TRBJ2-2, with D possibly called TRBD1 or TRBD2 (5 bases each). V lost 5 bases, J lost 3 bases, and 7 bases lay in between. Germline CDR1 reads MNHEY; CDR2 reads SVGAGI. CDR3 size: 13 residues. DNA of the CDR3: TGTGCCAGCAGTCGGGACCACACCGGGGAGCTGTTTTTT. It is translated as CASSRDHTGELFF.

This clonotype was counted ten times or more. The chain is built from TRBV7-2 and TRBJ1-1; 8 bases agree with TRBD1. The CDR3 totals 17 residues. Germline values: CDR1 SGHTA, CDR2 FQGNSA. V lost 5 bases and J lost 1; bases outside the gene matches: 12. CDR3 nucleotide sequence: TGTGCCAGCAGCACTCCTCCGGGACAGGTTTCGAACACTGAAGCTTTCTTT. It translates to CASSTPPGQVSNTEAFF.

This clonotype was seen a few times. J is TRBJ2-1 and V is TRBV7-9, with 9 positions matching TRBD1. The junction had 7 bases not matched to a gene; V was cut back by 7 bases and J by 9 bases. The CDR3 is 13 residues long. Germline V gene lookup returns CDR1 SEHNR and CDR2 FQNEAQ (reference sequence). The CDR3 DNA sequence: TGTGCCAGCAATCCACAGGGGGCCGGTGAGCAGTTCTTC. Its protein is CASNPQGAGEQFF.

This clonotype turned up a few times. The gene calls are TRBV28 and TRBJ1-4; D is perhaps TRBD1 (5 bases). Germline V CDR1 and CDR2: MDHEN, SYDVKM. This CDR3 region has 16 residues. The ends were cut back, 5 bases at V and 8 bases at J, with 21 bases in the middle. This CDR3 reads CASSLLQGGVAEKLFF. For the CDR3, the DNA is TGTGCCAGCAGTCTTCTCCAGGGAGGGGTTGCCGAAAAACTGTTTTTT.

CDR3 nucleotide sequence: TGTGCCAGCGGTAATGCGGGAGCTACGAGAGATACGCAGTATTTT. Its protein is CASGNAGATRDTQYF. This chain connects TRBV6-1 to TRBJ2-3; 7 positions match TRBD2. Germline V gives CDR1 MNHNS, CDR2 SASEGT. The V segment lost 8 bases and the J segment 5 bases; nucleotides outside the gene matches: 13. This CDR3 contains 15 residues.

The chain uses TRBV5-1 and TRBJ1-5, with a possible D match to TRBD1 (5 bases). Trimming took 0 bases from V and 6 from J, leaving 10 bases between them. Germline CDR1 reads SGHRS; CDR2 reads YFSETQ. The CDR3 sequence is 14 residues long. The DNA of the CDR3 is TGCGCCAGCAGCTTGGAAGCAGGGCGTCAGCCCCAGCATTTT. Its protein is CASSLEAGRQPQHF.

The chain combines TRBV6-2 or TRBV6-3 with TRBJ2-1; the D gene is possibly TRBD2 (6 bases). V lost 2 bases and J 3 bases, leaving 11 bases between the germline ends. Germline V gives CDR1 MNHEY, CDR2 SVGEGT. This CDR3 is built from 15 residues. The CDR3 coding sequence is TGTGCCAGCAGTTACCGGGTTAGCGGCTACAATGAGCAGTTCTTC. Translated, it gives CASSYRVSGYNEQFF.

This CDR3 reads CASSLGSAYEQYV. In DNA, the CDR3 is TGTGCCAGCAGCTTAGGTAGTGCCTACGAGCAGTACGTC. The rearrangement uses TRBV7-9 and TRBJ2-7; D ambiguous. The germline V gene has CDR1 SEHNR and CDR2 FQNEAQ (reference sequence). Trimming pared 1 base from V and 2 bases from J, leaving 6 bases between. The CDR3 is made up of 13 amino acids.